This entry concerns a single TCR beta chain. Assay used: immunoSEQ multiplex PCR; TCRdb lists only in-frame clones, some missing. The profile shows about 100,000 clones, 75% to 90% of them singletons. This sample is part of a study of PD-1 blockade in classical Hodgkin lymphoma. Exposure to brentuximab vedotin varied, and each patient had relapsed following autologous stem cell transplantation. This TCR derives from a human donor with classical Hodgkin lymphoma. The material was peripheral blood mononuclear cells (PBMCs), obtained before the second cycle of nivolumab.

The CDR3 DNA follows: TGTGCCTGGAGTGTTGGGGGGGTAGTCTACGAGCAGTACTTC. Translating gives CAWSVGGVVYEQYF. The chain is built from TRBV30 and TRBJ2-7, with 7 bases identical to TRBD2. Germline-derived CDR1 and CDR2 are GTSNPN and SVGIG (reference sequence). The CDR3 runs 14 residues. After removal of 0 bases from V and 3 bases from J, the junction contained 5 bases not matched to a gene.